The present T cell receptor (beta chain) was sequenced within a study of CXCR3-negative and CXCR3-positive naive CD8 T cells. Study results and caveats: Partially decreased CXCR3 expression was recorded after cryopreservation, and fresh PBMCs were used in most assays. CXCR3-positive naive cells carried more hydrophobic TRB CDR3s than CXCR3-negative naive cells did.

Every CD8+ T cell subset underwent triplicate sorting at roughly 300,000 cells apiece. UMI-labeled 5' RACE yielded the TRB cDNA libraries. Following a re-call of the 5' RACE reads, TCRdb has one entry per CDR3 protein and lacks DNA. The specimen's table records around 150,000 distinct CDR3 sequences. The CDR3 runs 15 residues. CDR1 is MDHEN, CDR2 SYDVKM, per germline. A note on this clonotype: As yet, its antigen is unknown.

What was sequenced was naive CXCR3+ CD8+ T cells from blood. The subset here: CD45RO-CCR7+CD27+CD95- naive CD8+ T cells expressing CXCR3 (TNR3+). The TCR originated in a human donor in good health. Some clones in this sample may be carry-over from other donors' samples. This chain links TRBV28 with TRBJ2-1; as DNA is missing, the TRBD2 call by TCRdb cannot be tested. The CDR3 loop is CASSLWAGGCDEQFF.